The clone carrying this T cell receptor beta chain was counted a few times. In the PCR, 60 Vbeta and 13 Jbeta primers were used. Measured with immunoSEQ multiplex PCR; TCRdb has only the in-frame clones, and not every one. The table records about 140,000 clones, approximately 82% of them present only once. This sample is part of a study of cytomegalovirus exposure and HLA in healthy donors. Study context: Early released data comprised approximately 85 million unique TCRs from HLA-typed donors.

The CDR3 sequence is 18 residues long. Losses at the gene ends were 2 bases for V and 1 base for J; bases not matched to a gene: 8. Germline CDR1 reads SGHRS; CDR2 reads YFSETQ. The sequencing sample was made of PBMCs. The receptor was isolated from a woman aged 60-75 years in good health and CMV-seropositive. The chain links TRBV5-1 to TRBJ2-1, with TRBD1 matching 11 bases. CDR3 in amino acids: CASSLSGQGAKSYNEQFF. DNA for the CDR3: TGCGCCAGCAGCTTATCCGGACAGGGGGCGAAGTCCTACAATGAGCAGTTCTTC. The full variable domain, rest sourced from reference TRBV5-1 and TRBJ2-1, is KAGVTQTPRYLIKTRGQQVTLSCSPISGHRSVSWYQQTPGQGLQFLFEYFSETQRNKGNFPGRFSGRQFSNSRSEMNVSTLELGDSALYLCASSLSGQGAKSYNEQFFGPGTRLTVL.